Sequencing of this TCR beta chain was carried out in a study of T cell repertoires in cytomegalovirus infection. The wider study: Matching HLA type, along with CMV infection, was indicated by public TCR beta signatures. Study-wide results and limits: The ex vivo response was dominated by HLA-C-restricted CMV-specific TCR beta clonotypes. Frequencies of public TCR beta families were cumulated, and this identified carriers of CMV plus the relevant HLA.

The germline V gene has CDR1 MNHEY and CDR2 SVGEGT. This CDR3 has 14 amino acids. Germline trimming cut 5 bases from V and 3 bases from J; bases unmatched to any gene: 1. This clonotype came up many times. Its antigen remains unknown. A single record per CDR3 protein comes from TCRdb applying MiXCR to the reads. This repertoire shows some 270,000 distinct CDR3 sequences, about a sixth found once; its top ten account for roughly 50%. The TCR sequence derives from a human donor in good health (CMV status not recorded). Some clones in this sample may be carry-over from other donors' samples. The chain carries TRBV6-2 or TRBV6-3 and TRBJ2-1; 10 positions agree with TRBD2. The sequenced sample was CD8+ T cells from PBMCs. The CDR3 sequence: CASSGLADYNEQFF. The CDR3 DNA is TGTGCCAGCAGTGGACTAGCGGACTACAATGAGCAGTTCTTC.